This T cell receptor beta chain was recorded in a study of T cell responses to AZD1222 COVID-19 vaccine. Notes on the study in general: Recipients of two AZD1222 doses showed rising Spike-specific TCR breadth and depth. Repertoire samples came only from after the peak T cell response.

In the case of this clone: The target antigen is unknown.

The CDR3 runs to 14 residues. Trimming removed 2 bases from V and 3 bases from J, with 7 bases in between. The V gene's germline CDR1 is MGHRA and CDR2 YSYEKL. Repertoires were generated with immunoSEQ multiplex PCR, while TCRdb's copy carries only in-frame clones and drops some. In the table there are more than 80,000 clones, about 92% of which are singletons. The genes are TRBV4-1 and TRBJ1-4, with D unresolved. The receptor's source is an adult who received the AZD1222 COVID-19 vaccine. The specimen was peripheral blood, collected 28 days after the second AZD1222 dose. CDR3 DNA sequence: TGCGCCAGCAGCCAAACCGCAGCTAATGAAAAACTGTTTTTT. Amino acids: CASSQTAANEKLFF.